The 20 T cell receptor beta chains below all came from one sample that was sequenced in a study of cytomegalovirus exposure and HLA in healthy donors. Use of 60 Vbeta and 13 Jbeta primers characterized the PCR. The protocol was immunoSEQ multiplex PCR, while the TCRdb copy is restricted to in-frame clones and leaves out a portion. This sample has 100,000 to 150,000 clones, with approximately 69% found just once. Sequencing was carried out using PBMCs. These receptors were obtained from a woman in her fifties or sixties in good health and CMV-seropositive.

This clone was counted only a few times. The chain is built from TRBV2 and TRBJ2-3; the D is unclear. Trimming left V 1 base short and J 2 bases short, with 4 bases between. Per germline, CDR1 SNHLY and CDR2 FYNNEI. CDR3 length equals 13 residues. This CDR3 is CASSEDNTDTQYF. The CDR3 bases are TGTGCCAGCAGTGAAGACAACACAGATACGCAGTATTTT.

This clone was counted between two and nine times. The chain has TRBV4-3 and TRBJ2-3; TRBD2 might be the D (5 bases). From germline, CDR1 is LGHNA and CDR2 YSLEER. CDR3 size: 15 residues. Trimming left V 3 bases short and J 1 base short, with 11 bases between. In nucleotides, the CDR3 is TGCGCCAGCAGCCATAGAGGGAGTGGCACAGATACGCAGTATTTT. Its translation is CASSHRGSGTDTQYF.

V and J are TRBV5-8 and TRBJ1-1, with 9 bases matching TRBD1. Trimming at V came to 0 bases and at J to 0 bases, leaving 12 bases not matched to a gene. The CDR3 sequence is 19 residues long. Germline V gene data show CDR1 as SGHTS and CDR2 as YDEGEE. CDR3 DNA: TGTGCCAGCAGCTTGGTCTTTTGGACAGGGGTTTTCATGAACACTGAAGCTTTCTTT. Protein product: CASSLVFWTGVFMNTEAFF. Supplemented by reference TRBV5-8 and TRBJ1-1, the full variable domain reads EAGVTQSPTHLIKTRGQQATLRCSPISGHTSVYWYQQALGLGLQFLLWYDEGEERNRGNFPPRFSGRQFPNYSSELNVNALELEDSALYLCASSLVFWTGVFMNTEAFFGQGTRLTVV.

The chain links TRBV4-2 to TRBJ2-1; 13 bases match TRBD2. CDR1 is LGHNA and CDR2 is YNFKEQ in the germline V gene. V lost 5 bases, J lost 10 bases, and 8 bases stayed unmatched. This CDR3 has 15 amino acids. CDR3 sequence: CASSKGLAGPGEQFF. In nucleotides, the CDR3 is TGTGCCAGCAGCAAGGGACTAGCGGGGCCCGGGGAGCAGTTCTTC.

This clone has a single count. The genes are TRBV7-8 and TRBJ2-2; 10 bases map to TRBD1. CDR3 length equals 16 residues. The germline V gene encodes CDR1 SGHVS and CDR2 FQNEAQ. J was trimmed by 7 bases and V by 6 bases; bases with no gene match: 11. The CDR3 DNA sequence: TGTGCCAGCAGACTTTCCGGGACAGGGGCAAGCGGGGAGCTGTTTTTT. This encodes CASRLSGTGASGELFF.

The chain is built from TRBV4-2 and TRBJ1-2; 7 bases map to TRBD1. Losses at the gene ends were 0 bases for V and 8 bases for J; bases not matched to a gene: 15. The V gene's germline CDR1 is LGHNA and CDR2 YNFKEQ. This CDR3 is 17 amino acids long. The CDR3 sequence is CASSQDIENRGRGGYTF. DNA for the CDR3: TGTGCCAGCAGCCAAGATATAGAGAACAGGGGCCGGGGAGGCTACACCTTC.

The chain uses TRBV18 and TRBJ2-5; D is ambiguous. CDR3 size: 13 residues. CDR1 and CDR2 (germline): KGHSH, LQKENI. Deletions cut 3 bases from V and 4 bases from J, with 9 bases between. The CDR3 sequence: CASSPQHRETQYF. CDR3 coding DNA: TGTGCCAGCTCACCCCAACACAGAGAGACCCAGTACTTC.

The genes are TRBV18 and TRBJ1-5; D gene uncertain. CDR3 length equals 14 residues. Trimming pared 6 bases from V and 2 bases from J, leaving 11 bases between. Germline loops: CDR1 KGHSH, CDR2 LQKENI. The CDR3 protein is CASSEGVGNQPQHF. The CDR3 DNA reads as TGTGCCAGCTCGGAGGGTGTCGGCAATCAGCCCCAGCATTTT.

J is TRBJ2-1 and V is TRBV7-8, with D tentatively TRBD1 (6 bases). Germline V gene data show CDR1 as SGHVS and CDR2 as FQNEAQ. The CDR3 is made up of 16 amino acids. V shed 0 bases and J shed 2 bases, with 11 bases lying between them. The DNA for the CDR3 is TGTGCCAGCAGCTTAGCGGGACAAACGACCTACAATGAGCAGTTCTTC. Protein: CASSLAGQTTYNEQFF.

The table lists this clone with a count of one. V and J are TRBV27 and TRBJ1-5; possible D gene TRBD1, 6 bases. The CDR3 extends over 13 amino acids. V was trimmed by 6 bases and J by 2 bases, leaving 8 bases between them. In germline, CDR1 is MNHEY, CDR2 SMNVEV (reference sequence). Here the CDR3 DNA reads TGTGCCAGCAGACAGGGAGGCAATCAGCCCCAGCATTTT. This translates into CASRQGGNQPQHF.

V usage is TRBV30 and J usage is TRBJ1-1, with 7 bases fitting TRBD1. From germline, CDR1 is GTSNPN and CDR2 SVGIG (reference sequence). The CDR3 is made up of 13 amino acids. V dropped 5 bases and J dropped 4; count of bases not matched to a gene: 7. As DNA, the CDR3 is TGTGCCTGGGGTCGGTCAGGGGGCACTGAAGCTTTCTTT. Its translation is CAWGRSGGTEAFF.

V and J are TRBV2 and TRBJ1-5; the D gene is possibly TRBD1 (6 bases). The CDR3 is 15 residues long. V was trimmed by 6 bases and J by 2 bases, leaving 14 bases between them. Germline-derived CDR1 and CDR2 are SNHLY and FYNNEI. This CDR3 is CASRKEAGGNQPQHF. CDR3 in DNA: TGTGCCAGCAGAAAGGAGGCAGGGGGCAATCAGCCCCAGCATTTT.

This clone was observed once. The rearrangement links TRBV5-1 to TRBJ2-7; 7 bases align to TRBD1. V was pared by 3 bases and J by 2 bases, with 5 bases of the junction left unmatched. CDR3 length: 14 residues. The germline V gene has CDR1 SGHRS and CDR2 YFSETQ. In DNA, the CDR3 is TGCGCCAGCAGCTACTGGGACAGTACCTACGAGCAGTACTTC. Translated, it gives CASSYWDSTYEQYF.

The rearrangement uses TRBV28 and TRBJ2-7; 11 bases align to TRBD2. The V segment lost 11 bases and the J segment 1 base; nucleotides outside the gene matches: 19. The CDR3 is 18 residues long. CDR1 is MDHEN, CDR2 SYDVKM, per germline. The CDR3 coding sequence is TGTGCCCTAAACAGAGCTACTAGCGGGAGAACAGGATCCTACGAGCAGTACTTC. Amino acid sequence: CALNRATSGRTGSYEQYF. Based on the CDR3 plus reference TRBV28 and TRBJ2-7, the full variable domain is DVKVTQSSRYLVKRTGEKVFLECVQDMDHENMFWYRQDPGLGLRLIYFSYDVKMKEKGDIPEGYSVSREKKERFSLILESASTNQTSMYLCALNRATSGRTGSYEQYFGPGTRLTVT.

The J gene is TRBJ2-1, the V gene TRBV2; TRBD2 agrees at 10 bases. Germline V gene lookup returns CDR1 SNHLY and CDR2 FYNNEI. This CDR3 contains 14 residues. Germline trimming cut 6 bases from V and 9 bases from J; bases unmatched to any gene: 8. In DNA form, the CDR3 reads TGTGCCAGCAGGTGGAGCGGGGGGGCCGTTGAGCAGTTCTTC. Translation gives CASRWSGGAVEQFF.

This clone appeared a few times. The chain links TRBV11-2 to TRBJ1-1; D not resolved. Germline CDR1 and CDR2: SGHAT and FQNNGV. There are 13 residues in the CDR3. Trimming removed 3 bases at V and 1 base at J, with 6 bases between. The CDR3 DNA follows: TGTGCCAGCAGCTTCCTCAGGAACACTGAAGCTTTCTTT. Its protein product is CASSFLRNTEAFF. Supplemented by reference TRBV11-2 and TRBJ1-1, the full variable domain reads EAGVAQSPRYKIIEKRQSVAFWCNPISGHATLYWYQQILGQGPKLLIQFQNNGVVDDSQLPKDRFSAERLKGVDSTLKIQPAKLEDSAVYLCASSFLRNTEAFFGQGTRLTVV.

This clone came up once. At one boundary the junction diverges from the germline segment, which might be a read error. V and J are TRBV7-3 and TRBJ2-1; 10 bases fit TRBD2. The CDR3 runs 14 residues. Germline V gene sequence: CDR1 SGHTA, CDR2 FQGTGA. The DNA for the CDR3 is TGTGCCAGCAGCCAAGCCCCTCTAGCGGGAGTTAAGGTCTTC. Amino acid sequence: CASSQAPLAGVKVF.

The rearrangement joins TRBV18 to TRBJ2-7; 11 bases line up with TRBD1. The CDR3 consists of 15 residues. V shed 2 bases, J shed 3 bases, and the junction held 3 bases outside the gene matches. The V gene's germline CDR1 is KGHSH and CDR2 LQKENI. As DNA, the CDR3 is TGTGCCAGCTCACCAGGGACAGGGGGAGACTACGAGCAGTACTTC. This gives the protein CASSPGTGGDYEQYF.

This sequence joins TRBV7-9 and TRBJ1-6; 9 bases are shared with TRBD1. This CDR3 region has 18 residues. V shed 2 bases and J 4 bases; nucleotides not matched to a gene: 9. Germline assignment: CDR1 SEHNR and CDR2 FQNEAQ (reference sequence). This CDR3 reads CASSLFRGQGPYNSPLHF. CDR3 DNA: TGTGCCAGCAGCTTATTTAGGGGACAGGGCCCTTATAATTCACCCCTCCACTTT.

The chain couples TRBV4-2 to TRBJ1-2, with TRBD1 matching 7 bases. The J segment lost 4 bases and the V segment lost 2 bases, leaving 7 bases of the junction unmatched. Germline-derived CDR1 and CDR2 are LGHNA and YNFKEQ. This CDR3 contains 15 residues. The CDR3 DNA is TGTGCCAGCAGCCAACCCGGCGGGGACAGCTATGGCTACACCTTC. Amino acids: CASSQPGGDSYGYTF.